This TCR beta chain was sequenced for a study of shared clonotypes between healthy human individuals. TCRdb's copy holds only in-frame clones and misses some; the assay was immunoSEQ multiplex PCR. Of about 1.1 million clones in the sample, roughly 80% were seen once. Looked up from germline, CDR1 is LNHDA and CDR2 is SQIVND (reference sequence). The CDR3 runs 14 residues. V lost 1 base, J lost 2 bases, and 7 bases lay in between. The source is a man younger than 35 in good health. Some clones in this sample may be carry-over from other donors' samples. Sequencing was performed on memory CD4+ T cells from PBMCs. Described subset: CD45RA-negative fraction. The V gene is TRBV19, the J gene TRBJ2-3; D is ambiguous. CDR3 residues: CASSIVPPTDTQYF. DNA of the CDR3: TGTGCCAGTAGTATAGTGCCGCCCACAGATACGCAGTATTTT.